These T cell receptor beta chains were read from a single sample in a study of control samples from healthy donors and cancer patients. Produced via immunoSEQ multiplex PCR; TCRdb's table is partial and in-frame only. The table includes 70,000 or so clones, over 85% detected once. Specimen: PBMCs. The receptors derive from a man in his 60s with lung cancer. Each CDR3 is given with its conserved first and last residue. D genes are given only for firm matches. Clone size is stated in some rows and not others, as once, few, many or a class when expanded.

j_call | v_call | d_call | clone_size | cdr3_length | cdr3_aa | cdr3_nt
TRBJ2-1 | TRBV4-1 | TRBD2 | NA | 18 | CASSQEKLAGGQRNEQFF | TGCGCCAGCAGCCAAGAGAAGCTAGCGGGGGGGCAGAGGAATGAGCAGTTCTTC
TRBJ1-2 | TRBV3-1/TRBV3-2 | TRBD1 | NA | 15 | CASSQSDRGRWGYTF | TGTGCCAGCAGCCAATCAGACAGGGGGCGGTGGGGCTACACCTTC
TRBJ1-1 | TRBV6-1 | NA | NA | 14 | CASSEVRLNTEAFF | TGTGCCAGCAGTGAAGTAAGGCTGAACACTGAAGCTTTCTTT
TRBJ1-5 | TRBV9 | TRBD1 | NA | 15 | CASSARDSYNQPQHF | TGTGCCAGCAGCGCCCGGGACAGCTACAATCAGCCCCAGCATTTT
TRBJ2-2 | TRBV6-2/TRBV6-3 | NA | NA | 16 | CASSDQGRGNTGELFF | TGTGCCAGCAGTGACCAAGGACGAGGGAACACCGGGGAGCTGTTTTTT
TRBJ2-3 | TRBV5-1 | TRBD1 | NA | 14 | CASSSDRGGDTQYF | TGCGCCAGCAGCTCGGACAGGGGAGGGGATACGCAGTATTTT
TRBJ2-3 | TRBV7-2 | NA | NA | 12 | CASSWETNTQYF | TGTGCCAGCAGCTGGGAGACTAATACGCAGTATTTT
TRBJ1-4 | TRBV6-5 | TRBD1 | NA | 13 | CATRGQNNEKLFF | TGTGCCACCAGGGGACAGAATAATGAAAAACTGTTTTTT
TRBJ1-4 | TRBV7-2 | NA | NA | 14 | CASSLDRAGEKLFF | TGTGCCAGCAGCTTAGACAGGGCTGGTGAAAAACTGTTTTTT
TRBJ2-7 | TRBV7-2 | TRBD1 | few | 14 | CASSPTGTDYEQYF | TGTGCCAGCAGCCCCACCGGGACAGACTACGAGCAGTACTTC
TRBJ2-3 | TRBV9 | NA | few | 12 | CASSVGTDTQYF | TGTGCCAGCAGCGTAGGGACAGATACGCAGTATTTT
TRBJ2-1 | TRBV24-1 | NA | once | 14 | CATSDFGAYNEQFF | TGTGCCACCAGTGATTTCGGAGCGTACAATGAGCAGTTCTTC
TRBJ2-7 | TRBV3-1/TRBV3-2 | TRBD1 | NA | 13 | CASSRQGSYEQYF | TGTGCCAGCAGCCGACAGGGGTCCTACGAGCAGTACTTC
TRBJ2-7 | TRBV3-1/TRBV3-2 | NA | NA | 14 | CASSQETGPYEQYF | TGTGCCAGCAGCCAAGAGACAGGCCCCTACGAGCAGTACTTC
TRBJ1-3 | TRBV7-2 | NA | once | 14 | CASSVMHSGNTIYF | TGTGCCAGCAGCGTCATGCACTCTGGAAACACCATATATTTT
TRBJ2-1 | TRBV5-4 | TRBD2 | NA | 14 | CASSPQAGVNEQFF | TGTGCCAGCAGCCCTCAAGCGGGGGTGAATGAGCAGTTCTTC
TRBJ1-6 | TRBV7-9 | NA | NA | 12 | CASSPSGSPLHF | TGTGCCAGCAGCCCCTCCGGTTCACCCCTCCACTTT
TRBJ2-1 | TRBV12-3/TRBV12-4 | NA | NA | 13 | CASSLIGWDEQFF | TGTGCCAGCAGTTTAATAGGGTGGGATGAGCAGTTCTTC
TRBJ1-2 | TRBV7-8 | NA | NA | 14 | CASSPPGRNYGYTF | TGTGCCAGCAGCCCACCCGGTCGGAACTATGGCTACACCTTC
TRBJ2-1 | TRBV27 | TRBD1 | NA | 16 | CASSDTGTGVSNEQFF | TGTGCCAGCAGCGATACCGGGACAGGGGTTTCCAATGAGCAGTTCTTC
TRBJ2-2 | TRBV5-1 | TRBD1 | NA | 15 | CASSDRGPNTGELFF | TGCGCCAGCAGCGACAGGGGCCCGAACACCGGGGAGCTGTTTTTT
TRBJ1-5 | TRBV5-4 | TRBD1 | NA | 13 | CASSRDREEAQHF | TGTGCCAGCAGCCGGGACAGGGAAGAAGCCCAGCATTTT
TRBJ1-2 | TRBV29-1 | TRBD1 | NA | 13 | CSGGPGQGYGYTF | TGCAGCGGGGGCCCGGGACAGGGATATGGCTACACCTTC
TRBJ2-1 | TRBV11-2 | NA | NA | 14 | CASSSLLGAREQFF | TGTGCCAGCAGCTCCCTACTTGGGGCTCGTGAGCAGTTCTTC
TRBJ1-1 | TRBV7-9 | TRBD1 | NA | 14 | CASSLTGLNTEAFF | TGTGCCAGCAGCCTGACAGGGCTCAACACTGAAGCTTTCTTT
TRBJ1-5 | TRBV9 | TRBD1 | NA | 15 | CASSVGDSFNQPQHF | TGTGCCAGCAGCGTAGGGGACAGTTTCAATCAGCCCCAGCATTTT
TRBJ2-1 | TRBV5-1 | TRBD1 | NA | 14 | CASSRRDRNNEQFF | TGCGCCAGCAGCCGCCGGGACAGAAACAATGAGCAGTTCTTC
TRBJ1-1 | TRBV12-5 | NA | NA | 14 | CASGAQVLNTEAFF | TGTGCTAGTGGTGCCCAGGTTCTGAACACTGAAGCTTTCTTT
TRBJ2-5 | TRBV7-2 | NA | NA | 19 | CASSFLKGWQEMYQETQYF | TGTGCCAGCAGCTTTCTAAAGGGGTGGCAGGAGATGTACCAAGAGACCCAGTACTTC
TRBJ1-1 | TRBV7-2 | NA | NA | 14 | CASSLDSTNTEAFF | TGTGCCAGCAGCTTGGACAGTACTAACACTGAAGCTTTCTTT
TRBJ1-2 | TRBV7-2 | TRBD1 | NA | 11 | CASSLQGAHTF | TGTGCCAGCAGCTTGCAGGGGGCCCACACCTTC
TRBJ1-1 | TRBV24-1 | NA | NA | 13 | CATRRGVNTEAFF | TGTGCCACCAGGAGAGGGGTGAACACTGAAGCTTTCTTT
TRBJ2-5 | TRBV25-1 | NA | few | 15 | CASSDPGRFQETQYF | TGTGCCAGCAGTGACCCCGGAAGGTTTCAAGAGACCCAGTACTTC
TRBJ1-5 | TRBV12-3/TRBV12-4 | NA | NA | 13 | CASSTVNNQPQHF | TGTGCCAGCAGCACAGTTAACAATCAGCCCCAGCATTTT
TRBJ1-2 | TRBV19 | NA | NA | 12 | CASTPTGRVYTF | TGTGCCAGTACCCCGACCGGACGGGTTTACACCTTC
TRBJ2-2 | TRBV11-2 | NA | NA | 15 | CASSSRGRNTGELFF | TGTGCCAGCAGCTCCAGGGGCCGGAACACCGGGGAGCTGTTTTTT
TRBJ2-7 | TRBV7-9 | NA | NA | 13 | CASSPSTGSEQYF | TGTGCCAGCAGCCCTTCCACAGGCTCCGAGCAGTACTTC
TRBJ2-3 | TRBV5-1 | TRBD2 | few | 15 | CASSTWTSETDTQYF | TGCGCCAGCAGCACCTGGACTAGCGAAACAGATACGCAGTATTTT
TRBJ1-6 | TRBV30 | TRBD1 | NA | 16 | CAWSSSRQGWNSPLHF | TGTGCCTGGAGTTCATCTCGACAGGGGTGGAATTCACCCCTCCACTTT
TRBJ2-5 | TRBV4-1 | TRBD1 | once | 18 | CASSQGRTGIEIGETQYF | TGCGCCAGCAGCCAAGGGAGGACAGGGATAGAGATCGGAGAGACCCAGTACTTC
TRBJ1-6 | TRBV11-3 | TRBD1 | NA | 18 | CASSLDRGTGSDRSPLHF | TGTGCCAGCAGCTTAGATCGGGGGACAGGGTCAGATCGATCACCCCTCCACTTT
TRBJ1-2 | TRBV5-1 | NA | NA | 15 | CASSRVSPGEGGYTF | TGCGCCAGCAGCCGGGTATCCCCAGGGGAAGGTGGCTACACCTTC
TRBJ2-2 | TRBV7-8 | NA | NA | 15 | CASSLGTAGTGELFF | TGTGCCAGCAGCTTGGGGACAGCGGGCACCGGGGAGCTGTTTTTT
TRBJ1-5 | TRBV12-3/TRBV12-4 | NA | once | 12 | CASQQMNQPQHF | TGTGCCAGCCAACAGATGAATCAGCCCCAGCATTTT
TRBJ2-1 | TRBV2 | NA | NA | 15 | CASSAQGGSGDEQFF | TGTGCCAGCAGTGCACAGGGGGGGAGCGGGGATGAGCAGTTCTTC
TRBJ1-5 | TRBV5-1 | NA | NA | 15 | CASSLAPGGNQPQHF | TGCGCCAGCAGCTTGGCGCCAGGGGGCAATCAGCCCCAGCATTTT
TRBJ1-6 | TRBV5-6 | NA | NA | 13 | CASSLYSGSPLHF | TGTGCCAGCAGCTTGTACAGCGGGTCACCCCTCCACTTT
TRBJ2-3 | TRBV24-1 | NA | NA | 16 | CATSDLSSGGADTQYF | TGTGCCACCAGTGATTTGAGTTCTGGAGGGGCAGATACGCAGTATTTT
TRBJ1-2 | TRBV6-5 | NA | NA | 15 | CASSRDERAVYGYTF | TGTGCCAGCAGTAGAGACGAGAGGGCGGTCTATGGCTACACCTTC